This record concerns one T cell receptor beta chain sequence. Its antigen remains unknown. TCRdb passed the RACE reads through MiXCR, listing each CDR3 protein once. The sample holds some 80,000 distinct CDR3 sequences, 11% seen once. Described time point: patch test 2, 6 weeks after DPC sensitization. Noted treatment: therapeutic diphenylcyclopropenone sensitization with weekly scalp DPC. Staff drew blood before applying each patch test. The data are from a study of human T cells and chemical hapten exposure. Study summary: From small differences in pooled library volume came most of the variation in per-sample TCR yields. Notes on the study in general: Counts of TCRs above 1 in 1000 frequency stayed unchanged with DPC sensitization.

Trimming took off 4 bases at V and 6 bases at J, with 10 bases between the two ends. Germline V gene lookup returns CDR1 SGHVS and CDR2 FQNEAQ. CDR3 length equals 13 residues. This chain connects TRBV7-8 to TRBJ2-1; D is ambiguous. The source of this sequence is a man between 18 and 35 years old with alopecia areata. Some clones in this sample may be carry-over from other donors' samples. The sequences come from whole blood, collected in connection with sensitization to the hapten diphenylcyclopropenone (DPC). The CDR3 loop reads CASSSVLGNEQFF. The CDR3 bases are TGTGCCAGCAGCTCAGTACTGGGCAATGAGCAGTTCTTC.